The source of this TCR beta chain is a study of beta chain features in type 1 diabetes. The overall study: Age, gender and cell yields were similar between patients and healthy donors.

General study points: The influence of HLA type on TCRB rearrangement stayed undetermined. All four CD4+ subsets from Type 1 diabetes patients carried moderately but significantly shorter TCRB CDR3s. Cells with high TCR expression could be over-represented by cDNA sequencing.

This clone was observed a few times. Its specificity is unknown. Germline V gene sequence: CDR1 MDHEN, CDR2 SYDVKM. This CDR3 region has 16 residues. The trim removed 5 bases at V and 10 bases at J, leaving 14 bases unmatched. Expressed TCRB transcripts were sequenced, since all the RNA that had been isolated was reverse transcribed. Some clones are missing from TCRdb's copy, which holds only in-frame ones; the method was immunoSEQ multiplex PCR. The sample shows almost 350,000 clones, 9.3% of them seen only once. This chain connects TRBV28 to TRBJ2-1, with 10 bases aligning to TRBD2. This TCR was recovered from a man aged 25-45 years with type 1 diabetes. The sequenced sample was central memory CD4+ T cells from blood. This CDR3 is CASSPPEKRGGREQFF. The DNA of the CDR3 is TGTGCCAGCAGTCCCCCCGAGAAGCGGGGGGGCCGGGAGCAGTTCTTC.